This T cell receptor (beta chain) derives from a study of T cell repertoires in cytomegalovirus infection. Study-level information: Selection of CMV epitopes for the study included recently identified HLA-C-restricted and well-studied HLA-B-restricted ones. Based on public TCR beta signatures, there were indications of CMV infection and of a matching HLA type.

The length of the CDR3 is 15 residues. Trimming cost V 1 base and J 2 bases, with 12 bases left between them. Germline loops: CDR1 MNHEY, CDR2 SVGEGT. TCRdb called the reads again in MiXCR, with one record for every CDR3 protein. The data hold roughly 120,000 distinct CDR3 sequences, with 32% observed a single time. With respect to this clonotype: What it binds is not known.

General study findings and limits: The response measured ex vivo was dominated by TCR beta clonotypes (HLA-C-restricted and CMV-specific). Adding up the frequency of public TCR beta families identified people who carried CMV plus the relevant HLA.

The sequencing here drew on CD8+ T cells from cultured PBMCs, taken from culture after CMV antigen stimulation. The chain links TRBV6-2 or TRBV6-3 to TRBJ2-7; TRBD1 might be the D (6 bases). The receptor comes from a human donor in good health (CMV status not recorded). Some clones in this sample may be carry-over from other donors' samples. The CDR3 DNA reads TGTGCCAGCAGTTACTACAGGGACGGAACCTACGAGCAGTACTTC. Amino acids: CASSYYRDGTYEQYF.